One and the same sample provided the 26 T cell receptor beta chains below, sequenced in a study of T cells after yellow fever vaccination. TCRdb reanalysed the 5' RACE reads using MiXCR and keeps one entry per CDR3 protein. The sample has about 210,000 distinct CDR3 sequences; around 6.7% are singletons. The sample in question was CD4+ T cells sorted from PBMCs, obtained on the day of the yellow fever booster vaccination. Receptors were obtained from a man aged 30 to 45 who received the YFV17D yellow fever vaccine.

The V call is TRBV6-5, the J call TRBJ2-2; D unclear. Germline V CDR1 and CDR2: MNHEY, SVGAGI. Trimming removed 0 bases at V and 6 bases at J, with 14 bases between. There are 16 residues in the CDR3. CDR3 in amino acids: CASSYSNSFDAGELFF. CDR3 in DNA: TGTGCCAGCAGTTACTCGAACAGCTTCGATGCCGGGGAGCTGTTTTTT.

There are many counts of this clonotype. This chain joins TRBV19 and TRBJ1-2; D is ambiguous. The CDR3 consists of 13 residues. The ends were cut back, 7 bases at V and 0 bases at J, with 9 bases in the middle. In germline, CDR1 is LNHDA, CDR2 SQIVND (reference sequence). DNA for the CDR3: TGTGCCAGTAAACCAGTGTCTAACTATGGCTACACCTTC. Encoded protein: CASKPVSNYGYTF.

This clonotype was detected a few times. The chain uses TRBV3-1 and TRBJ2-5; the match to TRBD2 covers 9 bases. The V segment lost 0 bases and the J segment 0 bases; nucleotides outside the gene matches: 2. CDR3 length equals 16 residues. Germline V gene lookup returns CDR1 LGHDT and CDR2 YNNKEL (reference sequence). As DNA, the CDR3 is TGTGCCAGCAGCCAAGAGCTAGCGGGATACCAAGAGACCCAGTACTTC. Its protein is CASSQELAGYQETQYF.

This clonotype was observed many times. This chain joins TRBV12-3 or TRBV12-4 and TRBJ1-1; D gene ambiguous. There are 13 residues in the CDR3. The V and J ends lost 2 bases and 1 base respectively, with 5 bases between them. The CDR3, as DNA: TGTGCCAGCAGTTTAAAAACGAACACTGAAGCTTTCTTT. Translated: CASSLKTNTEAFF.

The chain combines TRBV5-1 with TRBJ1-1; a possible D gene is TRBD1 (5 bases). The V end was cut by 2 bases, the J end by 4 bases, with 12 bases between. Germline V gene sequence: CDR1 SGHRS, CDR2 YFSETQ. The CDR3 is 14 amino acids. CDR3 in DNA: TGCGCCAGCAGCTTCGAGAGGGGTGGCACTGAAGCTTTCTTT. This gives the protein CASSFERGGTEAFF.

There are a few counts of this clonotype. The chain links TRBV5-1 to TRBJ1-2; D remains unclear. Looked up from germline, CDR1 is SGHRS and CDR2 is YFSETQ. V was trimmed by 4 bases and J by 5 bases, leaving 15 bases between them. The CDR3 runs to 14 residues. The CDR3 region is CASSSAGEAYGYTF. The CDR3, as DNA: TGCGCCAGCAGCAGCGCAGGAGAGGCATATGGCTACACCTTC.

The V gene is TRBV7-6, the J gene TRBJ2-7; perhaps TRBD2 as D (5 bases). The germline V gene has CDR1 SGHVS and CDR2 FNYEAQ. Trimming pared 4 bases from V and 3 bases from J, leaving 22 bases between. The CDR3 sequence is 17 residues long. CDR3 sequence: CASSSPTRELEFYEQYF. CDR3 in DNA: TGTGCCAGCAGCTCCCCAACTAGGGAACTAGAGTTCTACGAGCAGTACTTC.

This clonotype came up a few times. The chain joins TRBV6-2 or TRBV6-3 to TRBJ2-6; TRBD1 aligns across 8 bases. Trimming cost V 6 bases and J 0 bases; bases outside gene matches: 4. CDR3 length: 16 amino acids. CDR1 is MNHEY and CDR2 is SVGEGT in the germline V gene. The DNA of the CDR3 is TGTGCCAGCAGGCTAACAGGGGGCTCTGGGGCCAACGTCCTGACTTTC. Its translation: CASRLTGGSGANVLTF.

This clonotype was recorded many times. This chain connects TRBV9 to TRBJ2-7, with 9 positions matching TRBD1. The CDR3 length is 13 residues. Unmatched junction bases numbered 8, after V lost 4 bases and J lost 9 bases. CDR1 and CDR2 (germline): SGDLS, YYNGEE. The CDR3 sequence is CASSIRTGDRQYF. The CDR3 DNA reads TGTGCCAGCAGCATCCGGACAGGGGATAGGCAGTACTTC.

This clonotype was picked up many times. The chain combines TRBV20-1 with TRBJ1-1; D call uncertain. The germline V and J ends were trimmed by 4 bases and 2 bases, with 8 bases remaining between them. The CDR3 contains 12 residues. CDR1 and CDR2 from the germline V gene are DFQATT and SNEGSKA (reference sequence). The CDR3 region has the DNA TGCAGTGCTAAAAGACAAAACACTGAAGCTTTCTTT. This sequence encodes CSAKRQNTEAFF.

This clonotype was recorded a few times. The chain couples TRBV19 to TRBJ2-1, with a weak D call TRBD2 (6 bases). V gave up 3 bases and J gave up 5 bases, with 8 bases separating them. This CDR3 is 13 amino acids long. Germline lookup yields CDR1 LNHDA and CDR2 SQIVND (reference sequence). The CDR3 region is CASSISGDNEQFF. Here the CDR3 DNA reads TGTGCCAGTAGTATTTCGGGGGACAATGAGCAGTTCTTC.

The chain is built from TRBV7-9 and TRBJ1-2; D gene ambiguous. The CDR3 totals 15 residues. Trimming cost V 1 base and J 7 bases, with 16 bases left between them. CDR1 and CDR2 from the germline V gene are SEHNR and FQNEAQ (reference sequence). The CDR3 sequence: CASSLVAGVESGYTF. DNA for the CDR3: TGTGCCAGCAGCTTAGTTGCAGGAGTTGAATCTGGCTACACCTTC.

This clonotype has ten or more counts. The V call is TRBV5-1, the J call TRBJ2-5; 14 bases line up with TRBD2. After removal of 4 bases from V and 5 bases from J, the junction contained 7 bases not matched to a gene. Germline CDR1 SGHRS, CDR2 YFSETQ. This CDR3 has 16 amino acids. The CDR3: CASSIGTSGSLETQYF. In DNA form, the CDR3 reads TGCGCCAGCAGCATCGGGACTAGCGGGAGCCTGGAGACCCAGTACTTC. The entire variable domain, with the rest obtained from reference TRBV5-1 and TRBJ2-5, is as follows: KAGVTQTPRYLIKTRGQQVTLSCSPISGHRSVSWYQQTPGQGLQFLFEYFSETQRNKGNFPGRFSGRQFSNSRSEMNVSTLELGDSALYLCASSIGTSGSLETQYFGPGTRLLVL.

This clonotype turned up a few times. The chain couples TRBV18 to TRBJ2-2; D is uncertain. Trimming pared 1 base from V and 7 bases from J, leaving 7 bases between. The CDR3 loop spans 13 amino acids. Looked up from germline, CDR1 is KGHSH and CDR2 is LQKENI. The DNA for the CDR3 is TGTGCCAGCTCACCACAGAAGATCGGGGAGCTGTTTTTT. It translates to CASSPQKIGELFF.

The chain uses TRBV9 and TRBJ2-7, with a tentative D call TRBD2 (5 bases). The CDR3 has 15 residues. The germline V and J ends were trimmed by 0 bases and 0 bases, with 10 bases remaining between them. The germline V gene has CDR1 SGDLS and CDR2 YYNGEE. CDR3 amino acids: CASSVASGPSYEQYF. The CDR3 DNA sequence: TGTGCCAGCAGCGTAGCCAGCGGACCCTCCTACGAGCAGTACTTC.

This clonotype was observed at least ten times. This chain connects TRBV5-1 to TRBJ2-7; 14 nucleotides match TRBD2. The CDR3 length is 15 residues. Germline CDR1 is SGHRS and CDR2 is YFSETQ. The V gene end was trimmed by 4 bases and the J gene end by 5 bases; junction bases not matched to a gene: 5. The CDR3 loop reads CASSRLGLAGDEQYF. Here the CDR3 DNA reads TGCGCCAGCAGCAGACTGGGACTAGCGGGAGACGAGCAGTACTTC.

This clonotype came up many times. The genes are TRBV20-1 and TRBJ2-1, with a possible D match to TRBD2 (6 bases). The length of the CDR3 is 12 residues. Trimming removed 4 bases from V and 6 bases from J, with 10 bases in between. Germline assignment: CDR1 DFQATT and CDR2 SNEGSKA (reference sequence). The CDR3 is CSAMSLANEQFF. DNA for the CDR3: TGCAGTGCTATGTCACTAGCCAATGAGCAGTTCTTC.

In this sample, this clonotype turned up many times. This chain connects TRBV7-2 to TRBJ2-7, with TRBD2 identical over 7 bases. V shed 6 bases, J shed 7 bases, and the junction held 3 bases outside the gene matches. The germline V gene has CDR1 SGHTA and CDR2 FQGNSA. The CDR3 extends over 11 amino acids. DNA of the CDR3: TGTGCCAGCAGTCTAGCGGTTGAGCAGTACTTC. Its protein product is CASSLAVEQYF.

This clonotype appeared many times. The chain carries TRBV15 and TRBJ1-2; D is perhaps TRBD1 (5 bases). The CDR3 runs 15 residues. The germline CDR1 and CDR2 sequences are LNHNV and YYDKDF (reference sequence). V lost 0 bases to trimming and J lost 2 bases, with 10 bases between them. The CDR3 protein is CATSRESTGNYGYTF. CDR3 bases: TGTGCCACCAGCAGAGAGTCTACAGGCAACTATGGCTACACCTTC.

The V call is TRBV6-1, the J call TRBJ1-5; D perhaps matches TRBD1 (6 bases). The ends were cut back, 6 bases at V and 4 bases at J, with 13 bases in the middle. The CDR3 length is 14 residues. Germline CDR1 MNHNS, CDR2 SASEGT. CDR3 in DNA: TGTGCCAGCAGCACAAAACAGGGTAATCAGCCCCAGCATTTT. Its translation is CASSTKQGNQPQHF.

Remarks on this clonotype: An end of the junction does not agree with germline; a read error may underlie this. The chain has TRBV19 and TRBJ2-5; 8 positions agree with TRBD2. The CDR3 runs to 18 residues. Per germline, CDR1 LNHDA and CDR2 SQIVND (reference sequence). CDR3 residues: CACSKGGVAGGGQETQYF. CDR3 sequence (DNA): TGTGCCTGTAGTAAAGGAGGTGTGGCGGGAGGAGGTCAAGAGACCCAGTACTTC. The full variable domain, its missing parts supplied by reference TRBV19 and TRBJ2-5, is DGGITQSPKYLFRKEGQNVTLSCEQNLNHDAMYWYRQDPGQGLRLIYYSQIVNDFQKGDIAEGYSVSREKKESFPLTVTSAQKNPTAFYLCACSKGGVAGGGQETQYFGPGTRLLVL.

At least ten counts were recorded for this clonotype. The gene calls are TRBV12-5 and TRBJ1-1; tentatively, D is TRBD1 (5 bases). V was shortened by 5 bases and J by 3 bases, with 13 bases between the two germline ends. Germline assignment: CDR1 LGHNT and CDR2 FRNRAP. The CDR3 consists of 14 residues. CDR3 sequence (DNA): TGTGCTAGTGGTAAGGGGATCGGGTACACTGAAGCTTTCTTT. This codes for CASGKGIGYTEAFF.

In this sample, this clonotype turned up many times. The chain uses TRBV28 and TRBJ2-3; 8 bases agree with TRBD2. Germline values: CDR1 MDHEN, CDR2 SYDVKM. CDR3 length: 13 residues. V gave up 6 bases and J gave up 2 bases; unmatched junction bases: 1. In DNA form, the CDR3 reads TGTGCCAGCAGCGGGAGGGCCACAGATACGCAGTATTTT. The encoded protein is CASSGRATDTQYF.

This clonotype showed up just a few times. The rearrangement joins TRBV20-1 to TRBJ1-1; weak D call: TRBD1 (5 bases). V was clipped by 1 base and J by 4 bases, with 10 bases between them. CDR3 length: 13 amino acids. Germline lookup yields CDR1 DFQATT and CDR2 SNEGSKA (reference sequence). CDR3 protein: CSARGPGGTEAFF. As DNA, the CDR3 is TGCAGTGCTAGAGGTCCCGGGGGCACTGAAGCTTTCTTT.

V and J are TRBV5-1 and TRBJ2-7; TRBD1 aligns across 10 bases. Per the germline V gene, CDR1 is SGHRS and CDR2 is YFSETQ. The CDR3 has 14 amino acids. Germline trimming cut 4 bases from V and 5 bases from J; bases unmatched to any gene: 6. CDR3 sequence (DNA): TGCGCCAGCAGCATCGGGACAGGGGCCAACGAGCAGTACTTC. Encoded protein: CASSIGTGANEQYF.

Only a few counts were recorded for this clonotype. The CDR3 coding sequence is TGTGCCAGCAGACCCGGACAGGGTCCTAATGAAAAACTGTTTTTT. Protein product: CASRPGQGPNEKLFF. The chain couples TRBV6-1 to TRBJ1-4; 8 bases agree with TRBD1. Trimming at V came to 6 bases and at J to 3 bases, leaving 6 bases not matched to a gene. Germline CDR1 reads MNHNS; CDR2 reads SASEGT. CDR3 length: 15 amino acids.